Here is one T cell receptor beta chain with its context. CDR1 is SGHTA and CDR2 is FQGNSA in the germline V gene. The V and J ends lost 2 bases and 5 bases respectively, with 12 bases between them. The CDR3 extends over 14 amino acids. Patients chosen for sequencing had shown CD8+CD57+ cell expansion by flow cytometry. Every patient was diagnosed with severe acquired aplastic anemia. Genomic DNA templated the TCR beta VDJ and CDR3 profiling. One entry per CDR3 protein results from TCRdb running MiXCR on the reads. The data contain about 200,000 distinct CDR3 sequences, 65% of them singletons. The sample belongs to a study of CD8+CD57+ T cells in acquired aplastic anemia.

The clonotype was recovered from a human donor with aplastic anemia. Sequencing was done on a sample of sorted CD4+, CD8+, or CD8+CD57+ T cells (not recorded which) from PBMCs. The chain employs TRBV7-2 and TRBJ1-1; D is ambiguous. The CDR3 DNA sequence: TGTGCCAGCAGCTTATATCCCTCGAGGACTGAAGCTTTCTTT. Translated, it gives CASSLYPSRTEAFF.